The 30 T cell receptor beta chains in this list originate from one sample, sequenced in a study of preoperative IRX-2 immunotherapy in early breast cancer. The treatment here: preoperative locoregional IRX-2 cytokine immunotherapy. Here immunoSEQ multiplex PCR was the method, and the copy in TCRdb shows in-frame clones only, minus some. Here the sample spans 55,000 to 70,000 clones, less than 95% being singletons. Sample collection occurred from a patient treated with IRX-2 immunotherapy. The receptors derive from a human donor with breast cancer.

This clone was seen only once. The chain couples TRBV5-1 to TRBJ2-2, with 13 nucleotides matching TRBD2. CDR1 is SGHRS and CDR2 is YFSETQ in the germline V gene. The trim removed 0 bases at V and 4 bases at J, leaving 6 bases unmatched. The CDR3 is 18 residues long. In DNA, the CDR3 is TGCGCCAGCAGCTTGGGACTAGCGGGGGGCGCTATCACCGGGGAGCTGTTTTTT. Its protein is CASSLGLAGGAITGELFF.

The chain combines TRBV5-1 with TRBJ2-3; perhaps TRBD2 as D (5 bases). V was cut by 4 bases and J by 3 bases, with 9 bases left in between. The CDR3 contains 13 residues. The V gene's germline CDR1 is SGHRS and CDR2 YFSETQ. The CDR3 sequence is CASSARGTDTQYF. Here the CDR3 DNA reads TGCGCCAGCAGCGCCAGAGGGACAGATACGCAGTATTTT.

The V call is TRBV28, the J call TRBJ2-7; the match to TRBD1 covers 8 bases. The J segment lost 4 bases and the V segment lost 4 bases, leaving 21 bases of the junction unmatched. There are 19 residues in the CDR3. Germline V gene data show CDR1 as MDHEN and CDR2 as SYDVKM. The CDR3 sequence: CASSSQPLTGGYLFYEQYF. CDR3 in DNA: TGTGCCAGCAGTTCACAACCTCTTACAGGGGGTTACCTTTTTTACGAGCAGTACTTC.

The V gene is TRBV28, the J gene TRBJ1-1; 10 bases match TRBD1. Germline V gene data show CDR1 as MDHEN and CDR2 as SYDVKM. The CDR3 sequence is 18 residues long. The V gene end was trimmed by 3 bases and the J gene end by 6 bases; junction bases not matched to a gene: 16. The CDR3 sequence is CASSFLLPGQGQGAEAFF. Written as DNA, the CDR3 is TGTGCCAGCAGTTTTCTCCTTCCGGGACAGGGGCAAGGAGCTGAAGCTTTCTTT.

The CDR3, as DNA: TGTGCCAGCAGCTTGGGAGCGGGATGGGGAGATACGCAGTATTTT. This translates into CASSLGAGWGDTQYF. The chain carries TRBV5-6 and TRBJ2-3; 7 bases agree with TRBD2. The germline V gene has CDR1 SGHDT and CDR2 YYEEEE. There are 15 residues in the CDR3. Trimming removed 0 bases from V and 5 bases from J; junction bases left unmatched: 6.

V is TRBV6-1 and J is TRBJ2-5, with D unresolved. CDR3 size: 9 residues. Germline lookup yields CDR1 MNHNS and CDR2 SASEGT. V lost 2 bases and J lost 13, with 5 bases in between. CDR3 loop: CASSEYTYF. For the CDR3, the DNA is TGTGCCAGCAGTGAATACACGTACTTC.

CDR3 residues: CASSPTGPNTGELFF. CDR3 DNA: TGTGCCAGCTCACCGACAGGGCCGAACACCGGGGAGCTGTTTTTT. This chain links TRBV18 with TRBJ2-2; TRBD1 agrees at 7 bases. The V segment lost 3 bases and the J segment 0 bases; nucleotides outside the gene matches: 1. CDR1 KGHSH and CDR2 LQKENI come from the germline V gene. The CDR3 covers 15 residues.

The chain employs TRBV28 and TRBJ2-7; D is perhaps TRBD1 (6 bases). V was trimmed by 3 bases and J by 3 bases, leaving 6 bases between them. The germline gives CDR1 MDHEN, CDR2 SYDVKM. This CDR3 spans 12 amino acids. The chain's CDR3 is CASSLTGYEQYF. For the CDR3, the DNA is TGTGCCAGCAGTTTGACAGGCTACGAGCAGTACTTC.

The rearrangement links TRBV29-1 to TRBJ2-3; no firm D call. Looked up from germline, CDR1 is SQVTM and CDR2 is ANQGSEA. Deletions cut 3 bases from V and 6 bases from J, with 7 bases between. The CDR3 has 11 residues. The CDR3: CSVDGPDTQYF. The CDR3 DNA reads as TGCAGCGTTGATGGGCCGGATACGCAGTATTTT.

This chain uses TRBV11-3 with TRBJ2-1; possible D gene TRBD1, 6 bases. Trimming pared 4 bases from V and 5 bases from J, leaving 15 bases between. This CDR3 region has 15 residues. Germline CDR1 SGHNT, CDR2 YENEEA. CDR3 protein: CASSSQGSRDNEQFF. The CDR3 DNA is TGTGCCAGCAGCTCCCAGGGGTCGCGGGACAATGAGCAGTTCTTC.

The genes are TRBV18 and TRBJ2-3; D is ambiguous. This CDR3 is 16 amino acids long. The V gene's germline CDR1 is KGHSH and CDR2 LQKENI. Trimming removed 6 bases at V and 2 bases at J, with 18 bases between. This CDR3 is CASSPRTVTNTDTQYF. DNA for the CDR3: TGTGCCAGCTCGCCCCGTACAGTAACAAACACAGATACGCAGTATTTT.

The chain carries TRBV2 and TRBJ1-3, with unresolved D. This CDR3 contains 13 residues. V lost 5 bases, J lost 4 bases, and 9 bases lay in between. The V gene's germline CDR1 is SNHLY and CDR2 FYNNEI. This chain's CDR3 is CASSRGAGNTIYF. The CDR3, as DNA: TGTGCCAGCAGTCGAGGCGCCGGAAACACCATATATTTT.

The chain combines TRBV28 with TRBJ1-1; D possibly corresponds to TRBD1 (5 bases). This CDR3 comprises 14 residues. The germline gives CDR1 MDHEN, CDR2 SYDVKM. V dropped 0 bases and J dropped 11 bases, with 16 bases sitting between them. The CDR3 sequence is CASSLWNIRQRAFF. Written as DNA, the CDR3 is TGTGCCAGCAGTTTATGGAATATCCGACAGCGGGCTTTCTTT.

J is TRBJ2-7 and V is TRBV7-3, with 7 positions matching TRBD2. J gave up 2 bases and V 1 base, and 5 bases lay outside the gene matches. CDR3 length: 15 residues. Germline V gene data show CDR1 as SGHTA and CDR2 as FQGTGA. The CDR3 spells CASSLMVGGPYEQYF. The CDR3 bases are TGTGCCAGCAGCTTAATGGTGGGAGGGCCCTACGAGCAGTACTTC.

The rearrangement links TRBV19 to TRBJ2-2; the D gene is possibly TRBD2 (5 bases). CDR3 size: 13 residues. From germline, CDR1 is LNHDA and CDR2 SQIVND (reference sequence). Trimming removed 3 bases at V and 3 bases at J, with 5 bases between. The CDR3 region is CASSMDYTGELFF. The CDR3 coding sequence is TGTGCCAGTAGTATGGACTACACCGGGGAGCTGTTTTTT.

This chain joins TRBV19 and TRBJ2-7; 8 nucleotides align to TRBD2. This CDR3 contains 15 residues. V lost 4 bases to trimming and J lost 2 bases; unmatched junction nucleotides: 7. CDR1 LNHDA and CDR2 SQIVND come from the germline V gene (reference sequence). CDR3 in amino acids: CASSSLSAGAYEQYF. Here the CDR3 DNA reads TGTGCCAGTAGTAGCCTCTCAGCGGGGGCCTACGAGCAGTACTTC.

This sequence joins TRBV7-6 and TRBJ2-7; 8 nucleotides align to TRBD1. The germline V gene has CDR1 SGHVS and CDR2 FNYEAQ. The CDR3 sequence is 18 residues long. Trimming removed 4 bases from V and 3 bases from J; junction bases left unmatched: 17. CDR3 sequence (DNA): TGTGCCAGCAGCTCCCCTCTCGGGGCAGGGGGCCGATTCTACGAGCAGTACTTC. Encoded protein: CASSSPLGAGGRFYEQYF.

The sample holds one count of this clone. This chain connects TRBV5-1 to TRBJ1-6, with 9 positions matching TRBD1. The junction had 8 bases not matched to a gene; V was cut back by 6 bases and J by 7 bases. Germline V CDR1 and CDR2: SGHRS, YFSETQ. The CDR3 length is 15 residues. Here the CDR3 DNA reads TGCGCCAGCAAACTAGGGGGACAGGGAAATTCACCCCTCCACTTT. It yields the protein CASKLGGQGNSPLHF. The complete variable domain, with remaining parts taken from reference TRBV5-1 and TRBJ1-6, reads KAGVTQTPRYLIKTRGQQVTLSCSPISGHRSVSWYQQTPGQGLQFLFEYFSETQRNKGNFPGRFSGRQFSNSRSEMNVSTLELGDSALYLCASKLGGQGNSPLHFGNGTRLTVT.

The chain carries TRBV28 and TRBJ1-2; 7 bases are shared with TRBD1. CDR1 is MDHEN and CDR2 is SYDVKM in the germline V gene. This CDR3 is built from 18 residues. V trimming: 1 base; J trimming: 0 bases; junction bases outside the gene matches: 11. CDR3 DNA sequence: TGTGCCAGCAGTTTATCAGGGGGTCCCGGCGAAGCTAACTATGGCTACACCTTC. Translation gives CASSLSGGPGEANYGYTF.

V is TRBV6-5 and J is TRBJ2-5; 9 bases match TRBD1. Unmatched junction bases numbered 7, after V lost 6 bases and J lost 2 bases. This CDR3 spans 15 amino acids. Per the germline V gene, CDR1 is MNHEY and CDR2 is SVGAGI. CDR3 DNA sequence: TGTGCCAGCAGACCATGGACAGGGGAACAAGAGACCCAGTACTTC. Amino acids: CASRPWTGEQETQYF.

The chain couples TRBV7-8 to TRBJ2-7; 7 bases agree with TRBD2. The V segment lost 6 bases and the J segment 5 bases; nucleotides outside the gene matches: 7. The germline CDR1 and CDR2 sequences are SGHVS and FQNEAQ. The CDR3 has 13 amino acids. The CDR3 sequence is CASRWEGSNEQYF. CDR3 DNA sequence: TGTGCCAGCAGATGGGAGGGGAGCAACGAGCAGTACTTC.

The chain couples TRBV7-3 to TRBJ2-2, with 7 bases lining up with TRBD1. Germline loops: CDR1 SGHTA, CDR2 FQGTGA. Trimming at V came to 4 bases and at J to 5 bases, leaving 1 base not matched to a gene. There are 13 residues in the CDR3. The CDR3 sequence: CASSSRGTGELFF. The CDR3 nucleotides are TGTGCCAGCAGCTCCAGGGGGACCGGGGAGCTGTTTTTT. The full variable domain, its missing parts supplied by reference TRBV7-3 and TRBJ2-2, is GAGVSQTPSNKVTEKGKYVELRCDPISGHTALYWYRQSLGQGPEFLIYFQGTGAADDSGLPNDRFFAVRPEGSVSTLKIQRTERGDSAVYLCASSSRGTGELFFGEGSRLTVL.

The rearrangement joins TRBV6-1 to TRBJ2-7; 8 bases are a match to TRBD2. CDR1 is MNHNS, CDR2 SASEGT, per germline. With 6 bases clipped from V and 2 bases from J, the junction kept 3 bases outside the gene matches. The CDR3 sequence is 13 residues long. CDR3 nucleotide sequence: TGTGCCAGCAGGAAAGCGGGAGCCTACGAGCAGTACTTC. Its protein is CASRKAGAYEQYF.

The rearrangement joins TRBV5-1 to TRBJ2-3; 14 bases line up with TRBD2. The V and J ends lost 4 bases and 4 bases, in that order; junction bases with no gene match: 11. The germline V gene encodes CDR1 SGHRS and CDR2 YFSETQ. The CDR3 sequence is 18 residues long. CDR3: CASSPTTSGRGVADTQYF. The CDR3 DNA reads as TGCGCCAGCAGCCCGACGACTAGCGGGAGGGGTGTGGCAGATACGCAGTATTTT.

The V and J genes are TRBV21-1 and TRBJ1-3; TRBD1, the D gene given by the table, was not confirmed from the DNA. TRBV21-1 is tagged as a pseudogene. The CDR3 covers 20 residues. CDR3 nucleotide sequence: TGTGCCAGCAGCAGACCACGGGACAGTCCATCCTATTTAACTGGAAACACCATATATTTT. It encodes CASSRPRDSPSYLTGNTIYF.

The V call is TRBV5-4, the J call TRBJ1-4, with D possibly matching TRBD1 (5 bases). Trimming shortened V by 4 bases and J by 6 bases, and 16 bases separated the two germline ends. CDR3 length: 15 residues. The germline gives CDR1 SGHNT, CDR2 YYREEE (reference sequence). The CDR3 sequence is CASSPTAGHHEKLFF. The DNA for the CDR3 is TGTGCCAGCAGCCCGACGGCGGGGCACCATGAAAAACTGTTTTTT.

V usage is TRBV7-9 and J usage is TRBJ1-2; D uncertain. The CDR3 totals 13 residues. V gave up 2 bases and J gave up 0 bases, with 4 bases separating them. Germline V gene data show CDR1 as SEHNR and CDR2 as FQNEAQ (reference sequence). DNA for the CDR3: TGTGCCAGCAGCTTACTAGCTAACTATGGCTACACCTTC. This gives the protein CASSLLANYGYTF.

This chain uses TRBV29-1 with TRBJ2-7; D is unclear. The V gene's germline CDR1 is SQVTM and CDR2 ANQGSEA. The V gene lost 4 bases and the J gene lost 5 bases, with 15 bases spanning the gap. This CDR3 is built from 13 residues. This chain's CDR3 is CSVAILATHEQYF. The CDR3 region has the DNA TGCAGCGTTGCGATTCTCGCCACCCACGAGCAGTACTTC.

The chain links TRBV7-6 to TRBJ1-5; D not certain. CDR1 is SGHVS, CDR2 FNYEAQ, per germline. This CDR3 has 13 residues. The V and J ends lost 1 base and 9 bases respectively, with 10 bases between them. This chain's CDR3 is CASSLEPDRPQHF. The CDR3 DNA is TGTGCCAGCAGCTTAGAACCCGATCGGCCCCAGCATTTT.

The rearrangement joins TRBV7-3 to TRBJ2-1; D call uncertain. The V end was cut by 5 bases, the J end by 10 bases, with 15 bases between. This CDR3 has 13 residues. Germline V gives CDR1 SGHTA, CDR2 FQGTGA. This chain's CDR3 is CASSLDPPTEQFF. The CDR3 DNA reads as TGTGCCAGCAGCCTGGACCCACCCACCGAGCAGTTCTTC.